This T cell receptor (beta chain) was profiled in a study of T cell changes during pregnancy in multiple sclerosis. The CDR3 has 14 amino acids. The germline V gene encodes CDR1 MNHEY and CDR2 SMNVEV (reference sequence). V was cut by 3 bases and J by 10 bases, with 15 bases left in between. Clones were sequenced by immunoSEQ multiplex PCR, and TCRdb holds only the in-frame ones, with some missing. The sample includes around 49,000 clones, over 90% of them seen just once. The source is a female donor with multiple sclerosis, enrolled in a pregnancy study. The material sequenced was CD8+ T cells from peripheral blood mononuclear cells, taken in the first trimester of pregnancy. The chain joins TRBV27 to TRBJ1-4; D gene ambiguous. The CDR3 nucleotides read TGTGCCAGCAGTTTTCGACCCCTCGGCGGAAAACTGTTTTTT. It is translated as CASSFRPLGGKLFF.